This TCR beta chain stems from a study of shared clonotypes between healthy human individuals. Study-level findings and limits: Clonotypes shared by all four donors outscored non-shared clonotypes in generation probability. Estimated richness was generally greater in naive than memory subsets.

The assay was immunoSEQ multiplex PCR, and TCRdb's table has in-frame clones only and misses some. In the table there are roughly 2.1 million clones, around 93% of which are singletons. Details on this clone: What it recognizes is unknown.

In the naive CD8 group, cells lacked CD45RO and were positively selected for CCR7, so terminally differentiated effector memory CD45RA+ cells were left out. Healthy HIV-negative adults without recent acute infections or vaccinations served as donors. The CDR3 length is 15 residues. The germline CDR1 and CDR2 sequences are MNHEY and SMNVEV (reference sequence). Trimming pared 2 bases from V and 5 bases from J, leaving 15 bases between. Sequencing used naive CD8+ T cells from PBMCs. V usage is TRBV27 and J usage is TRBJ2-5, with D possibly matching TRBD2 (6 bases). The sequence came from a young man in good health. Some clones in this sample may be carry-over from other donors' samples. CDR3 sequence: CASSLDGGLLETQYF. CDR3 in DNA: TGTGCCAGCAGTTTAGACGGGGGATTACTGGAGACCCAGTACTTC.